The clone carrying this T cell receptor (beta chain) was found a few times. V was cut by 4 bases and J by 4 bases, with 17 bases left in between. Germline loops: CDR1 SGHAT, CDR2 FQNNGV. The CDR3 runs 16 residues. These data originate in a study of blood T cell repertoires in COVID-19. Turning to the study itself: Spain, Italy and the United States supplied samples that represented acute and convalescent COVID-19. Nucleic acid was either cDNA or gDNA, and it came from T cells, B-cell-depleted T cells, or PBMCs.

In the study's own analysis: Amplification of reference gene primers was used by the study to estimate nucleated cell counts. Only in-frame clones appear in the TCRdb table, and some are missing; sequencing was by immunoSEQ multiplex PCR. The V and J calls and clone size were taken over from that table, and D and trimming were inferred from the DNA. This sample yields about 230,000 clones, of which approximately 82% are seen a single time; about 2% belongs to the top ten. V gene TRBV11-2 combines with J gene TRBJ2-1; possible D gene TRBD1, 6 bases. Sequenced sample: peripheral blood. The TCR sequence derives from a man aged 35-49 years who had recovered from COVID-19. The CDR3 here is CASSSLKPGTYNEQFF. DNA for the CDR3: TGTGCCAGCAGCTCTCTAAAACCCGGGACATACAATGAGCAGTTCTTC.